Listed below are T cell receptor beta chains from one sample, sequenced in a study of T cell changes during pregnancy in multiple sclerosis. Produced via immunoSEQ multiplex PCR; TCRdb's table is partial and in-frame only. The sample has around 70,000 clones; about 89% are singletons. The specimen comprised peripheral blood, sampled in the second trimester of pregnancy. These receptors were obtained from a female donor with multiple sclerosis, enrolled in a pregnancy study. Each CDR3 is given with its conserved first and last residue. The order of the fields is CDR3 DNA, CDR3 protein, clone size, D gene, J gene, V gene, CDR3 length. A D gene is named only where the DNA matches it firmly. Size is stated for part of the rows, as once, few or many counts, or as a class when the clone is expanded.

TGCGCCAGCAGCCAAGATGGCGCACAGAGTCTGAACACTGAAGCTTTCTTT,CASSQDGAQSLNTEAFF,NA,NA,TRBJ1-1,TRBV4-3,17
TGTGCCAGCAGTTACTCGACCGAGACTAGCGCTCAGTACTTC,CASSYSTETSAQYF,NA,TRBD2,TRBJ2-5,TRBV6-5,14
TGTGCCAGCAGCTTAGGGGGGACAGGGTCGGATGAGCAGTTCTTC,CASSLGGTGSDEQFF,NA,TRBD1,TRBJ2-1,TRBV11-1,15
TGTGCCAGCAGCTTATGGCGGGGGCCTGCCTACGAGCAGTACTTC,CASSLWRGPAYEQYF,NA,NA,TRBJ2-7,TRBV11-2,15
TGTGCCAGCACCTCTCGAGGGGGTGGAAACACCATATATTTT,CASTSRGGGNTIYF,NA,NA,TRBJ1-3,TRBV7-6,14
TGTGCCAGCAGCTTGAGGCAGACAGGGGGTGGCGCTTTCTTT,CASSLRQTGGGAFF,NA,TRBD1,TRBJ1-1,TRBV11-2,14
TGTGCCAGCAGCAGACAGTTCTCTAATGAAAAACTGTTTTTT,CASSRQFSNEKLFF,NA,NA,TRBJ1-4,TRBV7-6,14
TGTGCCAGCAGCTTAGGGTCTTCGGGTCGCGACACTGAAGCTTTCTTT,CASSLGSSGRDTEAFF,NA,NA,TRBJ1-1,TRBV11-2,16
TGTGCCAGCAGCTTATTAGCTTCCCCGGGGGATACGCAGTATTTT,CASSLLASPGDTQYF,once,NA,TRBJ2-3,TRBV7-2,15
TGTGCCAGCAGTTACGGGCAGAGTCAAGCCACAGATACGCAGTATTTT,CASSYGQSQATDTQYF,once,NA,TRBJ2-3,TRBV6-5,16
TGTGCCAGCAGCTTAACGAGGACAGGGGACACTGAAGCTTTCTTT,CASSLTRTGDTEAFF,NA,TRBD1,TRBJ1-1,TRBV7-3,15
TGTGCCAGCAGCTTAGTCCAGGGCTACGAGCAGTACTTC,CASSLVQGYEQYF,many,NA,TRBJ2-7,TRBV11-2,13
TGTGCCAGCAGCCTAGGCGGGGGGGGGCAGGGGAATGAAAAACTGTTTTTT,CASSLGGGGQGNEKLFF,NA,NA,TRBJ1-4,TRBV4-2,17
TGTGCCAGCAGCCCCCCCACTAGCGGCTACAATGAGCAGTTCTTC,CASSPPTSGYNEQFF,NA,TRBD2,TRBJ2-1,TRBV7-9,15
TGTGCCAGCCGTATTTCCGGGGTGGAGAATTCACCCCTCCACTTT,CASRISGVENSPLHF,NA,NA,TRBJ1-6,TRBV2,15
TGTGCCAGCAGGCGTGACAGGGTCTCCATGAACACTGAAGCTTTCTTT,CASRRDRVSMNTEAFF,NA,TRBD1,TRBJ1-1,TRBV2,16